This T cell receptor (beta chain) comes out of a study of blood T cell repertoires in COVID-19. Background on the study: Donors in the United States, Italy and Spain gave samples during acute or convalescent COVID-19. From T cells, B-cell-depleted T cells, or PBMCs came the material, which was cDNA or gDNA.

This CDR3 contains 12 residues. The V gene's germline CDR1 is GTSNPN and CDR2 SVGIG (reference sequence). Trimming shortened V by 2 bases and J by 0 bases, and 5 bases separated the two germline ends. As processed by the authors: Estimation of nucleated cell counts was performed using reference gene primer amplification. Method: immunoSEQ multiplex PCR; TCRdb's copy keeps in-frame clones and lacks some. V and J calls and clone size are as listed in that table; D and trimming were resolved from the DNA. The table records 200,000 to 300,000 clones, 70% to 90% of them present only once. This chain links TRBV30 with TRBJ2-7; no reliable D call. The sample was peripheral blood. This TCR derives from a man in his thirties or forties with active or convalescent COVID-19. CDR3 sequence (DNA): TGTGCCTGGAGTACAGTCTCCTACGAGCAGTACTTC. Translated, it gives CAWSTVSYEQYF. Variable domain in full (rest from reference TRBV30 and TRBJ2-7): SQTIHQWPATLVQPVGSPLSLECTVEGTSNPNLYWYRQAAGRGLQLLFYSVGIGQISSEVPQNLSASRPQDRQFILSSKKLLLSDSGFYLCAWSTVSYEQYFGPGTRLTVT.